The 13 T cell receptor beta chains below all came from one sample that was sequenced in a study of T-cell reconstitution after alpha-beta-depleted transplantation in children. Preparation of the TCRbeta library involved a method that used unique molecular identifiers. TCRdb analysed the PCR reads with MiXCR anew, one entry per CDR3 protein. In the table there are 640,000 or so distinct CDR3 sequences, approximately 17% of which are singletons. Sequenced material: PBMCs from the stem cell graft donor, taken from the stem cell graft. These receptors originate from a human donor who donated a stem cell graft to a child with acute myeloid leukemia.

This clonotype was counted many times. V usage is TRBV4-3 and J usage is TRBJ2-2; D possibly corresponds to TRBD1 (6 bases). Germline V gene data show CDR1 as LGHNA and CDR2 as YSLEER. V lost 3 bases to trimming and J lost 0 bases, with 8 bases between them. The CDR3 covers 15 residues. The CDR3 here is CASSQAGANTGELFF. CDR3 nucleotides: TGCGCCAGCAGCCAGGCAGGGGCGAACACCGGGGAGCTGTTTTTT.

The rearrangement links TRBV11-1 to TRBJ2-1, with TRBD2 matching over 10 bases. The CDR3 sequence is 18 residues long. V shed 1 base, J shed 6 bases, and the junction held 12 bases outside the gene matches. Germline loops: CDR1 SGHAT, CDR2 FQDESV (reference sequence). CDR3 sequence reads: CASSLGQPSGGAGNEQFF. The CDR3 coding sequence is TGTGCCAGCAGCTTAGGTCAACCGAGCGGGGGGGCCGGCAATGAGCAGTTCTTC.

The rearrangement joins TRBV7-2 to TRBJ1-2; D is perhaps TRBD1 (6 bases). The CDR3 spans 13 residues. Trimming left V 5 bases short and J 6 bases short, with 13 bases between. Germline CDR1 reads SGHTA; CDR2 reads FQGNSA. The CDR3: CASSLLNRDGYTF. Written as DNA, the CDR3 is TGTGCCAGCAGCCTGCTAAACAGGGATGGCTACACCTTC. Together with reference TRBV7-2 and TRBJ1-2, the CDR3 gives the full variable domain: GAGVSQSPSNKVTEKGKDVELRCDPISGHTALYWYRQSLGQGLEFLIYFQGNSAPDKSGLPSDRFSAERTGGSVSTLTIQRTQQEDSAVYLCASSLLNRDGYTFGSGTRLTVV.

The rearrangement joins TRBV7-2 to TRBJ1-5; no reliable D call. The CDR3 covers 12 residues. Germline CDR1 reads SGHTA; CDR2 reads FQGNSA. V was shortened by 5 bases and J by 6 bases, with 8 bases between the two germline ends. The chain's CDR3 is CASSAPSQPQHF. In nucleotides, the CDR3 is TGTGCCAGCAGCGCCCCCTCTCAGCCCCAGCATTTT.

CDR3 nucleotide sequence: TGTGCCAGCAGCCGGGAGGGAGGCGGACAAGAGACCCAGTACTTC. Protein sequence: CASSREGGGQETQYF. V usage is TRBV9 and J usage is TRBJ2-5, with 8 positions matching TRBD2. This CDR3 comprises 15 residues. J was trimmed by 2 bases and V by 4 bases; bases with no gene match: 7. The germline gives CDR1 SGDLS, CDR2 YYNGEE.

This clonotype has a handful of counts. The gene calls are TRBV20-1 and TRBJ2-3; D possibly corresponds to TRBD1 (6 bases). This CDR3 is 12 amino acids long. V lost 1 base and J 11 bases, leaving 13 bases between the germline ends. Per germline, CDR1 DFQATT and CDR2 SNEGSKA (reference sequence). The CDR3 DNA reads as TGCAGTGCTAGAGCAGGGGCCCCAGGGCAGTATTTT. Translation gives CSARAGAPGQYF.

In its sample, this clonotype was seen once. The chain links TRBV6-5 to TRBJ1-2; 7 bases agree with TRBD1. Unmatched junction bases numbered 11, after V lost 0 bases and J lost 4 bases. Germline loops: CDR1 MNHEY, CDR2 SVGAGI. The CDR3 contains 17 residues. Here the CDR3 DNA reads TGTGCCAGCAGTTACTCGAGGGGGACAGCTTCCTTCTATGGCTACACCTTC. Its translation is CASSYSRGTASFYGYTF.

The chain's CDR3 is CASSLTRGQGNEQYF. The DNA of the CDR3 is TGTGCCAGCAGCTTAACAAGGGGACAGGGCAACGAGCAGTACTTC. This chain uses TRBV7-3 with TRBJ2-7; TRBD1 agrees at 9 bases. The junction had 5 bases not matched to a gene; V was cut back by 0 bases and J by 5 bases. Looked up from germline, CDR1 is SGHTA and CDR2 is FQGTGA. The CDR3 has 15 residues.

The count of this clonotype is one. This chain connects TRBV11-2 to TRBJ2-5, with a weak D call TRBD1 (5 bases). The V end lost 5 bases, the J end lost 4 bases, and 17 bases lay between the germline ends. Germline V gene sequence: CDR1 SGHAT, CDR2 FQNNGV. The CDR3 has 15 amino acids. DNA for the CDR3: TGTGCCAGCAGCGCCCCCCTAGGGGTTCGAGAGACCCAGTACTTC. It yields the protein CASSAPLGVRETQYF. Full variable domain (missing parts from reference TRBV11-2 and TRBJ2-5): EAGVAQSPRYKIIEKRQSVAFWCNPISGHATLYWYQQILGQGPKLLIQFQNNGVVDDSQLPKDRFSAERLKGVDSTLKIQPAKLEDSAVYLCASSAPLGVRETQYFGPGTRLLVL.

This clonotype has at least ten counts. V and J are TRBV20-1 and TRBJ2-3; D is unresolved. Trimming removed 2 bases at V and 2 bases at J, with 5 bases between. CDR1 and CDR2 (germline): DFQATT, SNEGSKA (reference sequence). This CDR3 has 12 residues. In DNA, the CDR3 is TGCAGTGCTAGAATCATCACAGATACGCAGTATTTT. Amino acids: CSARIITDTQYF.

CDR3 residues: CASSLGTVDTDTQYF. The CDR3 DNA follows: TGTGCCAGCAGCTTAGGGACTGTGGACACAGATACGCAGTATTTT. The gene calls are TRBV7-8 and TRBJ2-3; a possible D gene is TRBD2 (5 bases). V shed 1 base and J shed 2 bases, with 10 bases lying between them. The CDR3 is 15 residues long. Germline values: CDR1 SGHVS, CDR2 FQNEAQ.

This clonotype was counted many times. The chain is built from TRBV12-3 or TRBV12-4 and TRBJ1-1, with TRBD1 matching over 8 bases. This CDR3 region has 13 residues. The ends lost 6 bases at V and 9 bases at J; junction bases unmatched: 9. The CDR3 DNA reads as TGTGCCAGCAGCTCGACAGGGGCAGGACAAGCTTTCTTT. Translating gives CASSSTGAGQAFF.

This clonotype was counted between two and nine times. J is TRBJ2-7 and V is TRBV5-6; tentatively, D is TRBD2 (5 bases). Germline CDR1 and CDR2: SGHDT and YYEEEE. This CDR3 has 12 amino acids. The V and J ends lost 4 bases and 6 bases respectively, with 11 bases between them. Here the CDR3 reads CASSLGSVEQYV. Written as DNA, the CDR3 is TGTGCCAGCAGCCTGGGGAGCGTCGAGCAGTACGTC.